The text below deals with one TCR delta chain. Antigen: not known. Germline lookup yields CDR1 TSWWSYY and CDR2 QGS. The CDR3 sequence is 20 residues long. V lost 0 bases and J 2 bases, leaving 25 bases between the germline ends. This sample is part of a study of Vδ1+ human thymocytes. Sequences come from RNA converted to cDNA by reverse transcription. The CDR3 regions were amplified by multiplex PCR from V-gene primers to a constant-region primer. TCRdb applied CATT to the multiplex PCR reads for clone calling. Of about 25,000 delta-chain clones listed, 7.4% are singletons. Alphabeta T cells were depleted, then CD3+ Vdelta1+ Vdelta2- thymocytes were FACS-sorted. Sorted Vdelta1+ thymocytes were roughly 96% to 99.6% pure. Overall study findings and caveats: Bulk repertoire data may be misinterpreted because of unexpected Vdelta2 sequences. In the thymus, TRG and TRD repertoires looked highly polyclonal with Gaussian CDR3 lengths. Unlike peripheral blood Vdelta1+ controls, thymic delta-chain sequences included approximately 21% Vdelta2 and few Vdelta3.

The sequenced sample was Vdelta1+ gamma-delta thymocytes from the thymus. This sample's subset: FACS-sorted CD3+ TCRalphabeta- TCRVdelta1+ TCRVdelta2- thymocytes. This chain links TRDV1 with TRDJ1, with D maybe TRDD2 (6 bases). The J gene, not given by TCRdb, was assigned here from a germline match of the nucleotide sequence. This clonotype was obtained from a girl under three years old who had congenital heart surgery. The CDR3: CALGELRVSPSLKGTDKLIF. CDR3 sequence (DNA): TGTGCTCTTGGGGAACTACGGGTATCTCCTTCCCTTAAGGGGACCGATAAACTCATCTTT.